The next 15 T cell receptor beta chains were all read from a single sample in a study of T cell responses to AZD1222 COVID-19 vaccine. Assay: immunoSEQ multiplex PCR; the TCRdb copy retains only in-frame clones and omits some. This table has roughly 100,000 clones, 75% to 90% appearing once. This material consisted of peripheral blood, taken 28 days after the second AZD1222 dose. The receptor source for this set is an adult who received the AZD1222 COVID-19 vaccine.

The rearrangement uses TRBV5-1 and TRBJ2-5; 9 bases map to TRBD1. From germline, CDR1 is SGHRS and CDR2 YFSETQ. The CDR3 covers 14 residues. Unmatched junction bases numbered 8, after V lost 9 bases and J lost 2 bases. CDR3 in amino acids: CATTSGTGQETQYF. CDR3 coding DNA: TGCGCCACCACCTCCGGGACAGGGCAAGAGACCCAGTACTTC.

The chain joins TRBV6-5 to TRBJ2-7, with TRBD1 matching 7 bases. CDR1 is MNHEY and CDR2 is SVGAGI in the germline V gene. The CDR3 contains 14 residues. Germline trimming cut 7 bases from V and 4 bases from J; bases unmatched to any gene: 10. Written as DNA, the CDR3 is TGTGCCAGCAACCCGGGGACAGCGGATTACGAGCAGTACTTC. Amino acids: CASNPGTADYEQYF.

The chain links TRBV11-1 to TRBJ2-5; 8 bases fit TRBD1. This CDR3 region has 12 residues. Per germline, CDR1 SGHAT and CDR2 FQDESV (reference sequence). With 7 bases clipped from V and 5 bases from J, the junction kept 3 bases outside the gene matches. Here the CDR3 reads CASTYRGETQYF. In DNA form, the CDR3 reads TGTGCCAGCACGTACAGGGGGGAGACCCAGTACTTC.

This sequence joins TRBV15 and TRBJ2-2; maybe TRBD2 (7 bases). Germline values: CDR1 LNHNV, CDR2 YYDKDF (reference sequence). CDR3 length equals 14 residues. V was pared by 5 bases and J by 4 bases, with 11 bases between. CDR3 amino acids: CATSRGGGTGELFF. The DNA for the CDR3 is TGTGCCACCAGCCGAGGGGGGGGCACCGGGGAGCTGTTTTTT.

Here the CDR3 reads CASSFRDGIYEQYF. For the CDR3, the DNA is TGTGCCAGCAGCTTCCGGGACGGGATCTACGAGCAGTACTTC. The J gene is TRBJ2-7, the V gene TRBV5-8; D might be TRBD1 or TRBD2, each matching 5 bases. CDR1 is SGHTS and CDR2 is YDEGEE in the germline V gene. The CDR3 is made up of 14 amino acids. The V end was cut by 2 bases, the J end by 3 bases, with 12 bases between.

The chain has TRBV20-1 and TRBJ2-7; D may be TRBD1 or TRBD2 (5 bases each). Trimming cost V 3 bases and J 7 bases, with 19 bases left between them. Germline V gives CDR1 DFQATT, CDR2 SNEGSKA (reference sequence). The CDR3 runs 14 residues. The CDR3 coding sequence is TGCAGTGCTAGTCCGACTGGGGGTTTCGTAGAGCAGTACTTC. Encoded protein: CSASPTGGFVEQYF.

This clone appeared a few times. The chain is built from TRBV19 and TRBJ1-2, with 7 nucleotides matching TRBD1. Germline CDR1 reads LNHDA; CDR2 reads SQIVND (reference sequence). The CDR3 is made up of 12 amino acids. J gave up 8 bases and V 3 bases, and 3 bases lay outside the gene matches. CDR3 DNA: TGTGCCAGTAGTATGGGGACAGCCGGCTACACCTTC. Residues: CASSMGTAGYTF.

The CDR3 DNA sequence: TGTGCCAGCTCACCAGACAGGGGGCTGAACACTGAAGCTTTCTTT. Protein sequence: CASSPDRGLNTEAFF. J is TRBJ1-1 and V is TRBV18; 10 positions agree with TRBD1. CDR3 size: 15 residues. V lost 2 bases and J lost 0; bases outside the gene matches: 0. Looked up from germline, CDR1 is KGHSH and CDR2 is LQKENI.

CDR3 loop: CASSSPFPSGTYNEQFF. The CDR3 DNA follows: TGTGCCAGCAGTTCGCCCTTTCCTAGCGGGACCTACAATGAGCAGTTCTTC. The rearrangement links TRBV2 to TRBJ2-1; 9 bases agree with TRBD2. Germline lookup yields CDR1 SNHLY and CDR2 FYNNEI. The junction had 10 bases not matched to a gene; V was cut back by 5 bases and J by 2 bases. The CDR3 consists of 17 residues.

V and J are TRBV7-2 and TRBJ2-5; D remains unclear. The germline V and J ends were trimmed by 5 bases and 1 base, with 11 bases remaining between them. Germline loops: CDR1 SGHTA, CDR2 FQGNSA. The CDR3 consists of 14 residues. Here the CDR3 reads CASSTRHVQETQYF. CDR3 sequence (DNA): TGTGCCAGCAGCACGAGACACGTCCAAGAGACCCAGTACTTC.

This clone showed up just once. This sequence joins TRBV5-1 and TRBJ2-7; the D call may be TRBD1 or TRBD2 (5 bases each). This CDR3 contains 14 residues. The V and J ends lost 2 bases and 6 bases respectively, with 15 bases between them. Germline V gives CDR1 SGHRS, CDR2 YFSETQ. The CDR3 sequence is CASSFGTSSREQYF. The DNA of the CDR3 is TGCGCCAGCAGCTTCGGGACCAGCAGTCGCGAGCAGTACTTC.

The chain is built from TRBV2 and TRBJ1-4, with D possibly matching TRBD1 (5 bases). Trimming pared 6 bases from V and 10 bases from J, leaving 21 bases between. There are 15 residues in the CDR3. Germline CDR1 and CDR2: SNHLY and FYNNEI. DNA for the CDR3: TGTGCCAGCAGGGACCTTAATTCAGGGACCGGAAAACTGTTTTTT. It is translated as CASRDLNSGTGKLFF.

This rearrangement joins TRBV28 to TRBJ1-1, with a tentative D call TRBD1 (6 bases). This CDR3 is built from 15 residues. The V end was cut by 6 bases, the J end by 1 base, with 15 bases between. Germline CDR1 MDHEN, CDR2 SYDVKM. This CDR3 reads CASSTSWDKNTEAFF. CDR3 in DNA: TGTGCCAGCAGCACTAGCTGGGACAAGAACACTGAAGCTTTCTTT.

The chain joins TRBV18 to TRBJ1-4; 7 nucleotides match TRBD1. This CDR3 is 15 amino acids long. CDR1 is KGHSH and CDR2 is LQKENI in the germline V gene. V was clipped by 5 bases and J by 2 bases; unmatched bases: 5. The CDR3 DNA sequence: TGTGCCAGCTCATTACAGGGGAAGACTAATGAAAAACTGTTTTTT. Translated: CASSLQGKTNEKLFF.

The chain links TRBV3-1 (or the pseudogene TRBV3-2) to TRBJ2-3, with TRBD2 identical over 8 bases. V trimming: 0 bases; J trimming: 7 bases; junction bases outside the gene matches: 3. Germline loops: CDR1 LGHDT, CDR2 YNNKEL (reference sequence). The CDR3 spans 14 residues. DNA for the CDR3: TGTGCCAGCAGCCAAGACCTAGCGGGCTATACGCAGTATTTT. It encodes CASSQDLAGYTQYF.